These T cell receptor beta chains were read from a single sample in a study of post-analysis software for immune sequencing data. TCRdb reanalysed the PCR reads using MiXCR and keeps one entry per CDR3 protein. The table includes 380,000 or so distinct CDR3 sequences, about a third detected once. Material: blood. The receptors come from a girl aged 10-17 years with multiple sclerosis. The CDR3 runs from the conserved cysteine through the conserved F or W. Fields, in order: J gene, clone size, D gene, V gene, CDR3 protein, CDR3 DNA. A D gene is named only where the DNA matches it firmly. Size tells how often a clone was seen (once, few, many) or the class of an expanded clone, and some rows leave it out.

TRBJ2-1,-,TRBD1,TRBV20-1,CSAQRFGTGDYNEQFF,TGCAGTGCGCAAAGGTTTGGGACAGGTGACTACAATGAGCAGTTCTTC
TRBJ2-3,-,TRBD2,TRBV20-1,CSAILMRGSADTQYF,TGCAGTGCCATCCTTATGCGGGGGAGTGCAGATACGCAGTATTTT
TRBJ2-3,-,-,TRBV6-5,CASSYDYQGPSDTQYF,TGTGCCAGCAGTTACGACTACCAGGGGCCTTCAGATACGCAGTATTTT
TRBJ2-5,-,TRBD2,TRBV20-1,CSGLTSAETQYF,TGCAGTGGGCTCACTAGCGCGGAGACCCAGTACTTC
TRBJ1-5,few,-,TRBV5-5,CASSLGRINQPQHF,TGTGCCAGCAGCTTGGGCAGGATTAATCAGCCCCAGCATTTT
TRBJ2-7,-,-,TRBV29-1,CSVGTWNEQYF,TGCAGCGTGGGGACTTGGAACGAGCAGTACTTC
TRBJ2-7,few,-,TRBV3-1,CASSQDLNAPYEQYF,TGTGCCAGCAGCCAAGATCTAAATGCCCCCTACGAGCAGTACTTC
TRBJ2-3,few,-,TRBV20-1,CSAKQSEGTDTQYF,TGCAGTGCCAAGCAGAGTGAGGGGACAGATACGCAGTATTTT
TRBJ1-5,once,TRBD1,TRBV15,CATSRVGQGDNQPQHF,TGTGCCACCAGCAGAGTAGGACAGGGTGACAATCAGCCCCAGCATTTT
TRBJ1-5,-,TRBD1,TRBV7-9,CASSLGPTGDQPQHF,TGTGCCAGCAGCTTAGGGCCAACAGGGGATCAGCCCCAGCATTTT
TRBJ2-3,-,TRBD2,TRBV27,CASSWGLAGGDTQYF,TGTGCCAGCAGTTGGGGACTAGCGGGGGGAGATACGCAGTATTTT
TRBJ2-1,-,-,TRBV5-1,CASSQGRDNEQFF,TGCGCCAGCAGCCAGGGACGCGACAATGAGCAGTTCTTC
TRBJ1-1,-,-,TRBV7-2,CASSLGSVANTEAFF,TGTGCCAGCAGCTTAGGGAGCGTGGCGAACACTGAAGCTTTCTTT
TRBJ1-1,few,-,TRBV7-2,CASSLTRDTEAFF,TGTGCCAGCAGCTTAACGAGGGACACTGAAGCTTTCTTT
TRBJ2-7,-,-,TRBV6-2/TRBV6-3,CASSYRRDEQYF,TGTGCCAGCAGTTATCGCAGGGACGAGCAGTACTTC
TRBJ2-1,once,-,TRBV5-1,CASSLGTAEQFF,TGCGCCAGCAGCTTGGGAACAGCTGAGCAGTTCTTC
TRBJ1-2,-,-,TRBV7-9,CASSLGAATAYGYTF,TGTGCCAGCAGCTTAGGGGCAGCGACAGCTTATGGCTACACCTTC
TRBJ1-1,few,-,TRBV20-1,CSAQIGGRDAEAFF,TGCAGTGCCCAAATTGGGGGCCGAGACGCTGAAGCTTTCTTT
TRBJ2-1,-,-,TRBV7-9,CASSLNAADSRQFF,TGTGCCAGCAGCTTAAATGCTGCCGACTCACGGCAGTTCTTC
TRBJ2-5,-,-,TRBV27,CASSLNMGALREQYF,TGTGCCAGCAGTTTGAATATGGGGGCCCTTAGGGAGCAGTACTTC
TRBJ2-4,-,-,TRBV12-3/TRBV12-4,CASRYESASKNIQYF,TGTGCCAGCCGATACGAGTCGGCCAGCAAAAACATTCAGTACTTC
TRBJ2-4,-,TRBD2,TRBV18,CATRGDGAKNIQYF,TGTGCCACCCGGGGGGACGGAGCCAAAAACATTCAGTACTTC
TRBJ1-6,few,-,TRBV20-1,CSALDSYNSPLHF,TGCAGTGCTTTGGACAGTTATAATTCACCCCTCCACTTT
TRBJ2-7,few,-,TRBV5-1,CASRSFLSPGGRGMVDEQYF,TGCGCCAGCAGATCCTTTCTCTCCCCGGGTGGCAGGGGAATGGTCGACGAGCAGTACTTC
TRBJ2-5,-,TRBD1,TRBV30,CAWSLTGGMETQYF,TGTGCCTGGAGTCTGACAGGGGGCATGGAGACCCAGTACTTC
TRBJ2-4,-,TRBD2,TRBV5-1,CASSLGTSGGNIQYF,TGCGCCAGCAGCTTGGGTACTAGCGGGGGAAACATTCAGTACTTC
TRBJ2-3,-,-,TRBV4-2,CASSQDGLTQYF,TGTGCCAGCAGCCAAGATGGGCTAACGCAGTATTTT
TRBJ1-1,-,-,TRBV29-1,CSVSPVRAEAFF,TGCAGCGTCTCACCAGTCAGGGCTGAAGCTTTCTTT
TRBJ1-6,once,TRBD1,TRBV29-1,CSATGDKGLHF,TGCAGCGCCACAGGGGACAAGGGCCTCCACTTT
TRBJ1-4,-,TRBD1,TRBV7-9,CASSPLGTGSNEKLFF,TGTGCCAGCAGCCCTCTCGGGACAGGGTCTAATGAAAAACTGTTTTTT
TRBJ1-2,-,-,TRBV6-6,CASTRTGYDYGYTF,TGTGCCAGCACTAGGACCGGATACGACTATGGCTACACCTTC
TRBJ1-2,few,-,TRBV7-9,CASSLAAGKGGYTF,TGTGCCAGCAGCTTAGCGGCAGGGAAGGGCGGCTACACCTTC
TRBJ2-1,-,-,TRBV6-2/TRBV6-3,CASSSTPLLNEQFF,TGTGCCAGCAGTTCAACCCCCCTATTAAATGAGCAGTTCTTC